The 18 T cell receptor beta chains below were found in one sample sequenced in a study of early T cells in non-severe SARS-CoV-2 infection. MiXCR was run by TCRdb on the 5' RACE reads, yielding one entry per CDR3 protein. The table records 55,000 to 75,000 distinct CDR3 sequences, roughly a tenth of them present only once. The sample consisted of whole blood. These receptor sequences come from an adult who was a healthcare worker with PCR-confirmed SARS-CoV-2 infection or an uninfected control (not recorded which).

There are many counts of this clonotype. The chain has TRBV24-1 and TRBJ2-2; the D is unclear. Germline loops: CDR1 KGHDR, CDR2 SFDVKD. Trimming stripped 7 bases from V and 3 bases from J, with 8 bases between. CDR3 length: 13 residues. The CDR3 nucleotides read TGTGCCACCAGGCCACGGGACACCGGGGAGCTGTTTTTT. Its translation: CATRPRDTGELFF.

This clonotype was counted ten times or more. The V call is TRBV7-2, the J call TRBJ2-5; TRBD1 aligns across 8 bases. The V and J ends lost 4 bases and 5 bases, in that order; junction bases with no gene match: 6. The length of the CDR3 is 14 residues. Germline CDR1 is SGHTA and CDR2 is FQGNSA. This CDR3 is CASSSQGAKETQYF. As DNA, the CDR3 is TGTGCCAGCAGCTCTCAGGGGGCGAAGGAGACCCAGTACTTC.

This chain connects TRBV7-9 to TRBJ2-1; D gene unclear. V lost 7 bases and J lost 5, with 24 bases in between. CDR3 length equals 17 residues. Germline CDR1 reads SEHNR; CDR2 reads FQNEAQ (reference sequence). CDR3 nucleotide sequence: TGTGCCAGCAAGGTCGTTTGGAACAGCCTAGATAACAATGAGCAGTTCTTC. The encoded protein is CASKVVWNSLDNNEQFF.

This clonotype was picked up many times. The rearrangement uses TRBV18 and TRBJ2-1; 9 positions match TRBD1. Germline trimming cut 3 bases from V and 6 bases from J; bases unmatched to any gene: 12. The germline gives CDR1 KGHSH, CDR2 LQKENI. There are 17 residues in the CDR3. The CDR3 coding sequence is TGTGCCAGCTCACCCCGATCTGGGACAGGGTCTATCAATGAGCAGTTCTTC. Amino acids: CASSPRSGTGSINEQFF. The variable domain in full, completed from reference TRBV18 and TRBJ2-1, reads NAGVMQNPRHLVRRRGQEARLRCSPMKGHSHVYWYRQLPEEGLKFMVYLQKENIIDESGMPKERFSAEFPKEGPSILRIQQVVRGDSAAYFCASSPRSGTGSINEQFFGPGTRLTVL.

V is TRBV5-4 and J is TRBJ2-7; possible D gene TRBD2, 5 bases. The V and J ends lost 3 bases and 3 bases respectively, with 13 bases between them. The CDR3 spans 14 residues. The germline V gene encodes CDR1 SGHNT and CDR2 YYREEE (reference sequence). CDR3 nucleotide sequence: TGTGCCAGCAGCTCGAGTCGGGGTCTCTACGAGCAGTACTTC. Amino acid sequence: CASSSSRGLYEQYF.

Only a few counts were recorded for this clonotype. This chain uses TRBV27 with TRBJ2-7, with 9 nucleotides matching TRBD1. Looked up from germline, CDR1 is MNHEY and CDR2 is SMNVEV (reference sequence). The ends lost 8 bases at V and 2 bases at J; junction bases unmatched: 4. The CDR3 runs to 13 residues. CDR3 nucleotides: TGTGCCAGCGCCGGGACAGGGACCTACGAGCAGTACTTC. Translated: CASAGTGTYEQYF.

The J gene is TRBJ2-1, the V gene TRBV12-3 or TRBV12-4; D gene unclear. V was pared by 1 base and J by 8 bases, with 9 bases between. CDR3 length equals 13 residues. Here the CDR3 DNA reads TGTGCCAGCAGTTTAGGTTCATTCTATGAGCAGTTCTTC. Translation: CASSLGSFYEQFF.

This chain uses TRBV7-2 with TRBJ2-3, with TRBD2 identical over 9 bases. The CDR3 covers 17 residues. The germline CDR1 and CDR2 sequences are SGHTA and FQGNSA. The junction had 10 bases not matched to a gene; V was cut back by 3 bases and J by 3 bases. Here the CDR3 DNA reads TGTGCCAGCAGCTTCCTGACTAGCGGAGAGATGACAGATACGCAGTATTTT. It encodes CASSFLTSGEMTDTQYF.

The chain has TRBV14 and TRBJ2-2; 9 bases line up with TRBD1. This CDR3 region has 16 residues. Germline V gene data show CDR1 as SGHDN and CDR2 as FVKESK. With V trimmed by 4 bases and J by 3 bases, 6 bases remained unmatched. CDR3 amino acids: CASSPRTGDYTGELFF. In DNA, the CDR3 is TGTGCCAGCAGCCCCAGGACAGGGGATTACACCGGGGAGCTGTTTTTT.

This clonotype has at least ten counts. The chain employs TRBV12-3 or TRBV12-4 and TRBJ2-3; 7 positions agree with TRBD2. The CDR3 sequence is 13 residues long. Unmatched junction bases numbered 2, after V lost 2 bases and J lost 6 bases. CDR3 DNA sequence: TGTGCCAGCAGTTTATGGGGAGGGGATACGCAGTATTTT. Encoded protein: CASSLWGGDTQYF.

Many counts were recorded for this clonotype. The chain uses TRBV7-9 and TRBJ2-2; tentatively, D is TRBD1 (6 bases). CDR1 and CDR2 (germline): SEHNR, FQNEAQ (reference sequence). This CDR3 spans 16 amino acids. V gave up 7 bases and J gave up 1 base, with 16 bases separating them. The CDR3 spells CASKEIQGLNTGELFF. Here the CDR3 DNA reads TGTGCCAGCAAAGAAATACAGGGTTTGAACACCGGGGAGCTGTTTTTT. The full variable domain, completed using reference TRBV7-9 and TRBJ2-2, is DTGVSQNPRHKITKRGQNVTFRCDPISEHNRLYWYRQTLGQGPEFLTYFQNEAQLEKSRLLSDRFSAERPKGSFSTLEIQRTEQGDSAMYLCASKEIQGLNTGELFFGEGSRLTVL.

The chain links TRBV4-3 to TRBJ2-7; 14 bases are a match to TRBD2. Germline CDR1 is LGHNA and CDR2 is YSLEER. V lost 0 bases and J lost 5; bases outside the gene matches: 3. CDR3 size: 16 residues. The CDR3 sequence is CASSQDQGLAGDEQYF. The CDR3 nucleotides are TGCGCCAGCAGCCAAGATCAGGGACTAGCGGGAGACGAGCAGTACTTC.

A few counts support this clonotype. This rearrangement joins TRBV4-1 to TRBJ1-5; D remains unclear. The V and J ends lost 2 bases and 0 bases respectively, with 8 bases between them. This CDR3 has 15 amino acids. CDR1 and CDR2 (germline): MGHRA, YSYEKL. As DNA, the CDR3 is TGCGCCAGCAGCCAATTTCGGTCTAGCAATCAGCCCCAGCATTTT. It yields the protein CASSQFRSSNQPQHF.

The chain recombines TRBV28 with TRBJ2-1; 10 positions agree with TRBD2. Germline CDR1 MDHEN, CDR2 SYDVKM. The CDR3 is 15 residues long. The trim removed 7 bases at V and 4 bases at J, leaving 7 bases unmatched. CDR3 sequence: CASIMPGLAYNEQFF. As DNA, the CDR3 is TGTGCCAGCATTATGCCGGGACTAGCGTACAATGAGCAGTTCTTC.

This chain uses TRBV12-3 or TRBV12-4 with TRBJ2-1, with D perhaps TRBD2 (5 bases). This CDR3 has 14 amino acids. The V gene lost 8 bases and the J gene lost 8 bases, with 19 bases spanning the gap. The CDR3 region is CASSTSWVGDEQFF. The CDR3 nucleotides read TGTGCCAGCTCAACTAGTTGGGTCGGCGATGAGCAGTTCTTC.

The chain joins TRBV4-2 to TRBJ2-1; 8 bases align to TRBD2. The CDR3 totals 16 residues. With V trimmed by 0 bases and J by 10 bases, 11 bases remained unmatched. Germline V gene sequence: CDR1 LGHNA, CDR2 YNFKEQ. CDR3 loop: CASSQEAGGPPREQFF. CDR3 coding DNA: TGTGCCAGCAGCCAAGAGGCGGGAGGTCCTCCGCGGGAGCAGTTCTTC.

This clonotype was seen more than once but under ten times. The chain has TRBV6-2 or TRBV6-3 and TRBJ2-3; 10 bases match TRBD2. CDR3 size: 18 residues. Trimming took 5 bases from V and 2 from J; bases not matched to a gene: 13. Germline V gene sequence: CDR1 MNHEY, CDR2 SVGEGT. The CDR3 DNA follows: TGTGCCAGCAGTCCTCTCCGACGACTAGCGGGTAACACAGATACGCAGTATTTT. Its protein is CASSPLRRLAGNTDTQYF.

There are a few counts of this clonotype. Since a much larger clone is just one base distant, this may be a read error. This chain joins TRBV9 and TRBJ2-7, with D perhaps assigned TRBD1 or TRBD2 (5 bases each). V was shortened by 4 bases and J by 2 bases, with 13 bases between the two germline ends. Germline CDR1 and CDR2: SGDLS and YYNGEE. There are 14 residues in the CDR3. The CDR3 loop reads CASSPPGTPYEQYF. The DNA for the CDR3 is TGTGCCAGCAGCCCCCCCGGGACCCCCTACGAGCAGTACTTC. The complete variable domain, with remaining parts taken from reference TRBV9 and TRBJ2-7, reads DSGVTQTPKHLITATGQRVTLRCSPRSGDLSVYWYQQSLDQGLQFLIQYYNGEERAKGNILERFSAQQFPDLHSELNLSSLELGDSALYFCASSPPGTPYEQYFGPGTRLTVT.